What follows are 3 T cell receptor beta chains derived from one specimen sequenced in a study of cytomegalovirus exposure and HLA in healthy donors. The PCR contained 60 Vbeta and 13 Jbeta primers. Produced via immunoSEQ multiplex PCR; TCRdb's table is partial and in-frame only. Counted here are approximately 170,000 clones, about 81% occurring once; the ten biggest clones make up 4.5% to 5.5%. The source material was PBMCs. These TCRs come from a man aged 25 to 40 in good health and CMV-seropositive.

The chain has TRBV11-2 and TRBJ2-7, with D uncertain. The CDR3 sequence is 11 residues long. V dropped 4 bases and J dropped 2 bases, with 3 bases sitting between them. CDR1 SGHAT and CDR2 FQNNGV come from the germline V gene. This CDR3 is CASSSTYEQYF. The CDR3 DNA follows: TGTGCCAGCAGCTCAACCTACGAGCAGTACTTC.

The rearrangement links TRBV7-2 to TRBJ2-7; the D gene is possibly TRBD1 (6 bases). Germline V gene lookup returns CDR1 SGHTA and CDR2 FQGNSA. V lost 1 base to trimming and J lost 0 bases, with 13 bases between them. The CDR3 is 16 residues long. The CDR3 protein is CASSLVPGANSYEQYF. CDR3 DNA sequence: TGTGCCAGCAGCTTAGTCCCAGGGGCAAACTCCTACGAGCAGTACTTC.

The V call is TRBV7-2, the J call TRBJ1-2; D is perhaps TRBD1 (6 bases). The CDR3 extends over 12 amino acids. The V end lost 1 base, the J end lost 10 bases, and 10 bases lay between the germline ends. The germline V gene has CDR1 SGHTA and CDR2 FQGNSA. CDR3 residues: CASSLEAGVYTF. CDR3 nucleotide sequence: TGTGCCAGCAGCTTAGAGGCAGGGGTCTACACCTTC.